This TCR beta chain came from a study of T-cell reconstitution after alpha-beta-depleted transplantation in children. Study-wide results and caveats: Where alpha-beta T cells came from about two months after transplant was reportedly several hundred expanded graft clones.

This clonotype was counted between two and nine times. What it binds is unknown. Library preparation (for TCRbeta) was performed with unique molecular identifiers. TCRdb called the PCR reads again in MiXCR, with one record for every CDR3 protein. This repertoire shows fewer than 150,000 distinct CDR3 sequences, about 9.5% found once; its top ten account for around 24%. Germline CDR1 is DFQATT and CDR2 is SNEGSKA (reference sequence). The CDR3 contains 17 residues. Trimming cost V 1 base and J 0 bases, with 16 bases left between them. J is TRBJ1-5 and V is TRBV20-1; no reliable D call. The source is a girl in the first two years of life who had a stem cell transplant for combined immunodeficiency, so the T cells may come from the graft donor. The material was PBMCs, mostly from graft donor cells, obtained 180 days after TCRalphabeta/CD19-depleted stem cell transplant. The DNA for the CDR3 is TGCAGTGCTAGAGGGTCGATCAGTAAATATAGCAATCAGCCCCAGCATTTT. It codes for CSARGSISKYSNQPQHF.